The clone carrying this T cell receptor beta chain was detected many times. The sample belongs to a study of CD8+CD57+ T cells in acquired aplastic anemia. Study as a whole: Recorded DNA amounts for sorted CD4+ and CD8+ cells had an average of about 3 ug.

Genomic DNA served as template for TCR beta VDJ and CDR3 profiling. TCRdb passed the reads through MiXCR, listing each CDR3 protein once. In the table there are 350,000 to 450,000 distinct CDR3 sequences, roughly 64% of which are singletons. Trimming left V 3 bases short and J 4 bases short, with 9 bases between. The CDR3 extends over 13 amino acids. CDR1 and CDR2 from the germline V gene are LNHDA and SQIVND (reference sequence). The chain is built from TRBV19 and TRBJ1-1; no clear D gene. The source of this sequence is a human donor in good health, serving as a control. The specimen was sorted CD4+, CD8+, or CD8+CD57+ T cells (not recorded which) from PBMCs. For the CDR3, the DNA is TGTGCCAGTAGTATGGAGGGAGGCACTGAAGCTTTCTTT. The encoded protein is CASSMEGGTEAFF.